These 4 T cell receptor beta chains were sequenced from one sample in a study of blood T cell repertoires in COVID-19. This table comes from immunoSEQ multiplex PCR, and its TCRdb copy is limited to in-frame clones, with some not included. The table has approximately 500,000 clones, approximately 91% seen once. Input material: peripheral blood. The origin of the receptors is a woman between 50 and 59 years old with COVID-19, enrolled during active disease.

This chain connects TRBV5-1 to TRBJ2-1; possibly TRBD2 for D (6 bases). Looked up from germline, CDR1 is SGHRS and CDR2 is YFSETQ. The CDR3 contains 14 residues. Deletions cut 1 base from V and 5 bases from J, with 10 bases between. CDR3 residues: CASSLSGVDNEQFF. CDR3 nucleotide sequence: TGCGCCAGCAGCTTGTCGGGGGTGGACAATGAGCAGTTCTTC.

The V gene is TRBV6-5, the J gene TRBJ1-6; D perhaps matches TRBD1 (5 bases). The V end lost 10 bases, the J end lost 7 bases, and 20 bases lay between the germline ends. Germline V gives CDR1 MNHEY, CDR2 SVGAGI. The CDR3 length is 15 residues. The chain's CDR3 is CATWWGGLGNSPLHF. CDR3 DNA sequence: TGTGCCACTTGGTGGGGGGGGTTGGGGAATTCACCCCTCCACTTT.

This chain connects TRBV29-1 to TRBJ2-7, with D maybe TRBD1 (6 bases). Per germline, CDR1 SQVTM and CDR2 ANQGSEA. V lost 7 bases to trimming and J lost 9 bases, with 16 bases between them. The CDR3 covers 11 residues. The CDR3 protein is CSGTTGVGQYF. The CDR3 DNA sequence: TGCAGCGGTACGACAGGAGTCGGGCAGTACTTC.

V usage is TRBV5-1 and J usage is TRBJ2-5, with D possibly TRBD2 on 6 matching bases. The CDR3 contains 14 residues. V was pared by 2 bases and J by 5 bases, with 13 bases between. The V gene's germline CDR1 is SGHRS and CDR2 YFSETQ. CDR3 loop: CASSLSSVAETQYF. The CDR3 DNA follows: TGCGCCAGCAGCTTATCTAGCGTTGCGGAGACCCAGTACTTC. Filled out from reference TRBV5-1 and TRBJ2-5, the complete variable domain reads KAGVTQTPRYLIKTRGQQVTLSCSPISGHRSVSWYQQTPGQGLQFLFEYFSETQRNKGNFPGRFSGRQFSNSRSEMNVSTLELGDSALYLCASSLSSVAETQYFGPGTRLLVL.